This entry lists 15 T cell receptor beta chains sequenced from one sample in a study of cytomegalovirus exposure and HLA in healthy donors. This PCR relied on a set of 60 Vbeta primers and 13 Jbeta primers. TCRdb keeps only in-frame clones here, not all; method: immunoSEQ multiplex PCR. The sample includes 70,000 to 95,000 clones, around 75% seen only once; the top ten take about 2.2%. The sample comprised PBMCs. Receptor source: a man aged 35 to 55 in good health and CMV-seronegative.

The chain's CDR3 is CASSKQGNLVSGANVLTF. In nucleotides, the CDR3 is TGTGCCAGCAGTAAACAGGGTAATCTAGTCTCTGGGGCCAACGTCCTGACTTTC. The V call is TRBV2, the J call TRBJ2-6, with D possibly matching TRBD1 (6 bases). Germline V lookup: CDR1 SNHLY, CDR2 FYNNEI. The CDR3 runs to 18 residues. V lost 5 bases and J 0 bases, leaving 17 bases between the germline ends.

For this clone: Other DNA sequences in this sample translate to the same CDR3. The chain joins TRBV4-1 to TRBJ2-3, with 11 bases aligning to TRBD2. The junction had 4 bases not matched to a gene; V was cut back by 6 bases and J by 2 bases. CDR1 MGHRA and CDR2 YSYEKL come from the germline V gene. This CDR3 contains 15 residues. The CDR3, as DNA: TGCGCCAGCAGTCAACTAGCGGGGGACACAGATACGCAGTATTTT. Encoded protein: CASSQLAGDTDTQYF.

This chain connects TRBV28 to TRBJ1-1, with D possibly being TRBD1 (5 bases). V shed 3 bases and J shed 1 base, with 15 bases lying between them. CDR3 length equals 16 residues. Germline V gives CDR1 MDHEN, CDR2 SYDVKM. CDR3 residues: CASSFPTDLGNTEAFF. The CDR3 DNA reads as TGTGCCAGCAGTTTCCCGACAGATCTGGGGAACACTGAAGCTTTCTTT.

V usage is TRBV5-5 and J usage is TRBJ2-7, with TRBD2 matching 8 bases. J was trimmed by 1 base and V by 4 bases; bases with no gene match: 10. Germline V gene sequence: CDR1 SGHKS, CDR2 YYEKEE (reference sequence). This CDR3 is 16 amino acids long. CDR3 DNA sequence: TGTGCCAGCAGCGCGGCGGGGGGACACCCTTCCTACGAGCAGTACTTC. Protein product: CASSAAGGHPSYEQYF.

In this sample, this clone turned up a few times. This rearrangement joins TRBV5-1 to TRBJ2-7; tentatively, D is TRBD2 (6 bases). Trimming left V 0 bases short and J 2 bases short, with 15 bases between. The CDR3 is 16 amino acids. The germline V gene has CDR1 SGHRS and CDR2 YFSETQ. The CDR3 loop reads CASSLVRLASPYEQYF. The CDR3 DNA sequence: TGCGCCAGCAGCTTGGTTCGGCTAGCGTCCCCCTACGAGCAGTACTTC.

V gene TRBV21-1 combines with J gene TRBJ1-1; TRBD1 reflects the table's D call only, with no check against the DNA. TRBV21-1 is classified as a pseudogene. The CDR3 is 17 amino acids. The CDR3 DNA reads TGTGCCAGCAGCATAGAGACAGGGACCTTCATGAACACTGAAGCTTTCTTT. It is translated as CASSIETGTFMNTEAFF.

The chain couples TRBV5-4 to TRBJ1-4; perhaps TRBD1 as D (6 bases). Per the germline V gene, CDR1 is SGHNT and CDR2 is YYREEE (reference sequence). Trimming removed 0 bases at V and 5 bases at J, with 8 bases between. The CDR3 contains 14 residues. For the CDR3, the DNA is TGTGCCAGCAGCTTGGGCAGGGGAAATGAAAAACTGTTTTTT. Encoded protein: CASSLGRGNEKLFF.

V usage is TRBV11-2 and J usage is TRBJ2-1, with D unresolved. The CDR3 is 13 amino acids. CDR1 is SGHAT and CDR2 is FQNNGV in the germline V gene. Between the trimmed V and J ends, which lost 7 bases and 2 bases, there was a span of 9 bases. The CDR3 DNA reads TGTGCCAGCAAAGGCGGTACCTACAATGAGCAGTTCTTC. Its translation is CASKGGTYNEQFF. Complete variable domain (other parts from reference TRBV11-2 and TRBJ2-1): EAGVAQSPRYKIIEKRQSVAFWCNPISGHATLYWYQQILGQGPKLLIQFQNNGVVDDSQLPKDRFSAERLKGVDSTLKIQPAKLEDSAVYLCASKGGTYNEQFFGPGTRLTVL.

V is TRBV15 and J is TRBJ2-5; TRBD1 agrees at 7 bases. With V trimmed by 3 bases and J by 1 base, 2 bases remained unmatched. Germline CDR1 is LNHNV and CDR2 is YYDKDF (reference sequence). The CDR3 contains 14 residues. CDR3 coding DNA: TGTGCCACCAGCAGGGGGGACAGCCAAGAGACCCAGTACTTC. Residues: CATSRGDSQETQYF.

V gene TRBV29-1 combines with J gene TRBJ1-2; the match to TRBD1 covers 9 bases. In germline, CDR1 is SQVTM, CDR2 ANQGSEA. The CDR3 is made up of 13 amino acids. V shed 6 bases, J shed 3 bases, and the junction held 5 bases outside the gene matches. CDR3 residues: CSVTGGRDYGYTF. The CDR3 region has the DNA TGCAGCGTCACAGGGGGCCGGGACTATGGCTACACCTTC.

The V gene is TRBV6-1, the J gene TRBJ1-5; tentatively, D is TRBD1 (5 bases). The CDR3 runs to 15 residues. Per germline, CDR1 MNHNS and CDR2 SASEGT. Trimming removed 2 bases from V and 11 bases from J, with 19 bases in between. The CDR3 DNA reads TGTGCCAGCAGTGAAATTGGGCAGGGATTTCTTGCCCAGCATTTT. Protein product: CASSEIGQGFLAQHF.

The V gene is TRBV9, the J gene TRBJ1-6; D gene ambiguous. V was cut by 3 bases and J by 9 bases, with 10 bases left in between. This CDR3 is built from 13 residues. Per the germline V gene, CDR1 is SGDLS and CDR2 is YYNGEE. The CDR3 protein is CASSAEGGSPLHF. The CDR3 region has the DNA TGTGCCAGCAGCGCGGAGGGCGGTTCACCCCTCCACTTT.

This clone was seen once. This chain connects TRBV28 to TRBJ1-5, with D perhaps TRBD1 (5 bases). Germline V gene sequence: CDR1 MDHEN, CDR2 SYDVKM. The CDR3 has 15 residues. Trimming pared 6 bases from V and 1 base from J, leaving 13 bases between. CDR3 nucleotides: TGTGCCAGCAGGCAGGGTGGTACGAGCAATCAGCCCCAGCATTTT. Amino acid sequence: CASRQGGTSNQPQHF.

The chain links TRBV5-4 to TRBJ1-5; TRBD1 matches at 7 bases. The CDR3 contains 16 residues. CDR1 is SGHNT, CDR2 YYREEE, per germline (reference sequence). The ends lost 2 bases at V and 0 bases at J; junction bases unmatched: 5. The CDR3 nucleotides are TGTGCCAGCAGCTTCAAGGGGGCGTATAGCAATCAGCCCCAGCATTTT. This sequence encodes CASSFKGAYSNQPQHF. The variable domain in full, with the rest retrieved from reference TRBV5-4 and TRBJ1-5, is ETGVTQSPTHLIKTRGQQVTLRCSSQSGHNTVSWYQQALGQGPQFIFQYYREEENGRGNFPPRFSGLQFPNYSSELNVNALELDDSALYLCASSFKGAYSNQPQHFGDGTRLSIL.

CDR3 loop: CASQGTGELFF. Written as DNA, the CDR3 is TGTGCCAGTCAGGGGACCGGGGAGCTGTTTTTT. The chain combines TRBV28 with TRBJ2-2, with D maybe TRBD1 (6 bases). Per the germline V gene, CDR1 is MDHEN and CDR2 is SYDVKM. The CDR3 length is 11 residues. With 9 bases removed from V and 5 bases from J, the gap between germline ends came to 7 bases.